The clone carrying this T cell receptor (beta chain) occurred a few times. Its target is unknown. CDR1 is MGHDK and CDR2 is SYGVNS in the germline V gene. The CDR3 consists of 14 residues. Between the trimmed V and J ends, which lost 3 bases and 2 bases, there was a span of 7 bases. This sample was taken from a study of T cell repertoires in cytomegalovirus infection. In TCRdb, the reads were re-called with MiXCR into one record per CDR3 protein. This table holds around 570,000 distinct CDR3 sequences, 40% found once. This TCR was sampled from a human donor in good health (CMV status not recorded). Some clones in this sample may be carry-over from other donors' samples. The sequenced sample was cultured PBMCs, obtained from culture after CMV antigen stimulation. The rearrangement links TRBV25-1 to TRBJ1-4; D is perhaps TRBD1 (5 bases). The CDR3 bases are TGTGCCAGCAGTGACAGGGAGACTAATGAAAAACTGTTTTTT. This gives the protein CASSDRETNEKLFF.